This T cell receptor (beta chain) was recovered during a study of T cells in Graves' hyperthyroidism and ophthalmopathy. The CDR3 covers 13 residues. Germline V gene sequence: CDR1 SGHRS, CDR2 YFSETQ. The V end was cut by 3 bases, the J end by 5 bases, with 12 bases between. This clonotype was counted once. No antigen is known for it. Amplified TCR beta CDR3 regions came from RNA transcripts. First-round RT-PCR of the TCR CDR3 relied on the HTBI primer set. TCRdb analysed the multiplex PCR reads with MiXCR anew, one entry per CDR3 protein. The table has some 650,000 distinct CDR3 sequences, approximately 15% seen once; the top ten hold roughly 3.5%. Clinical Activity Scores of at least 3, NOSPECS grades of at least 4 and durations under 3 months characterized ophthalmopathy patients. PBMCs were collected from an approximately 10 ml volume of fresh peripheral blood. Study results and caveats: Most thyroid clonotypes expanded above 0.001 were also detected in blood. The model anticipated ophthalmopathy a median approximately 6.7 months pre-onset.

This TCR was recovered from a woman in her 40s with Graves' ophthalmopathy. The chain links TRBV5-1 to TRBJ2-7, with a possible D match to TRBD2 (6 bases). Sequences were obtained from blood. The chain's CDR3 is CASSSEGGDEQYF. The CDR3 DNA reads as TGCGCCAGCAGCTCCGAGGGAGGCGACGAGCAGTACTTC.